This is a list of T cell receptor beta chains from one sample in a study of radiation and T cells in renal cell carcinoma. Produced via immunoSEQ multiplex PCR; TCRdb's table is partial and in-frame only. Of just over 150,000 clones in the sample, approximately 88% were seen once. This sample comprised blood, obtained from a patient whose treatment included radiotherapy and nephrectomy. The receptors were sampled from a woman aged 50 to 65 with renal cell carcinoma. The CDR3 runs from the conserved cysteine through the conserved F or W. The order of the fields is J gene, V gene, D gene, clone size, CDR3 DNA, CDR3 protein. D genes are given only for firm matches. Clone size appears in some rows only: once, few, many, or a class for an expanded clone.

J: TRBJ2-5; V: TRBV6-5; D: NA; size: NA; DNA: TGTGCCAGCAGTTACTCCCCCAGCCAAGAGACCCAGTACTTC; CDR3: CASSYSPSQETQYF
J: TRBJ2-7; V: TRBV2; D: NA; size: NA; DNA: TGTGCCAGCAGTCCCACCTACGAGCAGTACTTC; CDR3: CASSPTYEQYF
J: TRBJ1-2; V: TRBV4-3; D: NA; size: NA; DNA: TGCGCCAGCAGCCAACCTTGGGGGAATCAGAATGGCTACACCTTC; CDR3: CASSQPWGNQNGYTF
J: TRBJ1-1; V: TRBV5-1; D: NA; size: NA; DNA: TGCGCCAGCAGCTCAGGGCCGGGGGACACTGAAGCTTTCTTT; CDR3: CASSSGPGDTEAFF
J: TRBJ2-7; V: TRBV5-6; D: NA; size: NA; DNA: TGTGCCAGCAGCTTGCCTCAGAACTACGAGCAGTACTTC; CDR3: CASSLPQNYEQYF
J: TRBJ2-1; V: TRBV5-1; D: NA; size: NA; DNA: TGCGCCAGCAGCCCGGAGCTAGACTCCTACAATGAGCAGTTCTTC; CDR3: CASSPELDSYNEQFF
J: TRBJ2-7; V: TRBV5-1; D: NA; size: NA; DNA: TGCGCCAGCAGCTTGGAGAGCGTTACCTACGAGCAGTACTTC; CDR3: CASSLESVTYEQYF
J: TRBJ2-1; V: TRBV6-5; D: NA; size: NA; DNA: TGTGCCAGCAGCACGGCATTGGGTCATTTCAATGAGCAGTTCTTC; CDR3: CASSTALGHFNEQFF
J: TRBJ2-7; V: TRBV11-2; D: NA; size: NA; DNA: TGTGCCAGCAGCTTACAAGGGTACGAGCAGTACTTC; CDR3: CASSLQGYEQYF
J: TRBJ1-1; V: TRBV29-1; D: NA; size: few; DNA: TGCAGCGTTGAAGGTCCAGGGACGGTAGCTTTCTTT; CDR3: CSVEGPGTVAFF
J: TRBJ2-3; V: TRBV4-3; D: NA; size: NA; DNA: TGCGCCAGCAGCCAAGAGGGGGGCCGATATACGCAGTATTTT; CDR3: CASSQEGGRYTQYF
J: TRBJ1-5; V: TRBV6-5; D: NA; size: NA; DNA: TGTGCCAGCCGGGACGGTACAGGGCCCCAGCATTTT; CDR3: CASRDGTGPQHF
J: TRBJ2-7; V: TRBV7-6; D: TRBD1; size: few; DNA: TGTGCCAGCAGCCCAACCGGGACAGGGTTCGAGCAGTACTTC; CDR3: CASSPTGTGFEQYF
J: TRBJ1-6; V: TRBV6-5; D: NA; size: NA; DNA: TGTGCCAGCAGTTACAAGGGCGGGAATTCACCCCTCCACTTT; CDR3: CASSYKGGNSPLHF
J: TRBJ1-2; V: TRBV9; D: TRBD1; size: NA; DNA: TGTGCCAGCAGCGACGGACAGGTCGTTCAAGTTCGTGGCTACACCTTC; CDR3: CASSDGQVVQVRGYTF
J: TRBJ1-4; V: TRBV4-1; D: NA; size: NA; DNA: TGCGCCAGCAGCCAAGTCGTGATGTGGGAAAAACTGTTTTTT; CDR3: CASSQVVMWEKLFF
J: TRBJ2-5; V: TRBV12-5; D: TRBD1; size: NA; DNA: TGTGCTAGTGGTTTGGTACTCGGACAGGCTCCTAAGATCCAGTACTTC; CDR3: CASGLVLGQAPKIQYF
J: TRBJ2-7; V: TRBV6-6; D: TRBD2; size: NA; DNA: TGTGCCAGCAGTTACGAAAGACTAGCTTCCGAGCAGTACTTC; CDR3: CASSYERLASEQYF
J: TRBJ1-2; V: TRBV21-1; D: NA; size: NA; DNA: TGTGCCAGCAGCATACGAAATCAAACAGGGGGCGATTATGGTTATGGCTACACCTTC; CDR3: CASSIRNQTGGDYGYGYTF
J: TRBJ2-5; V: TRBV7-2; D: NA; size: NA; DNA: TGTGCCAGCAGTCTAACTAGGGAGACCCAGTACTTC; CDR3: CASSLTRETQYF
J: TRBJ1-1; V: TRBV2; D: NA; size: NA; DNA: TGTGCCAGCTTGGCAGGGGCTCGGGACACTGAAGCTTTCTTT; CDR3: CASLAGARDTEAFF
J: TRBJ1-2; V: TRBV6-5; D: TRBD1; size: NA; DNA: TGTGCCAGCAGTTACTCGATCTGGGACAGGGATGGCTACACCTTC; CDR3: CASSYSIWDRDGYTF
J: TRBJ1-1; V: TRBV4-1; D: NA; size: NA; DNA: TGCGCCAGCAGCCATACCGCGACTGGTGCTGAAGCTTTCTTT; CDR3: CASSHTATGAEAFF
J: TRBJ2-7; V: TRBV5-1; D: NA; size: NA; DNA: TGCGCCAGCAGCGCGACAGACCGCATATCCTCCGAGCAGTACTTC; CDR3: CASSATDRISSEQYF
J: TRBJ1-6; V: TRBV6-5; D: TRBD1; size: once; DNA: TGTGCCAGCAGCAGGGACAGGGGGAATTCACCCCTCCACTTT; CDR3: CASSRDRGNSPLHF
J: TRBJ1-5; V: TRBV19; D: NA; size: NA; DNA: TGTGCCAGTAGTATTGGCGGCAGCCGCAATCAGCCCCAGCATTTT; CDR3: CASSIGGSRNQPQHF
J: TRBJ2-4; V: TRBV7-9; D: TRBD1; size: NA; DNA: TGTGCCAGCAGTCCCACCGGGACAGGGGAAAACATTCAGTACTTC; CDR3: CASSPTGTGENIQYF